The present T cell receptor beta chain was sequenced within a study of shared T cell receptors in the human thymus. The CDR3 totals 15 residues. Germline CDR1 reads SGHRS; CDR2 reads YFSETQ. The ends were cut back, 0 bases at V and 5 bases at J, with 14 bases in the middle. TCRdb's table, derived via immunoSEQ multiplex PCR, lists solely in-frame clones and lacks some. This table holds some 700,000 clones, roughly 88% found once. In addition, the sample was reused for a study of human thymus T cells. That report notes: Having corrective surgery for congenital heart defects, healthy Finnish infants were the ones who donated. Surgeons resected thymus tissue during corrective heart surgery. Use of V and J genes seemed skewed within the thymic and blood repertoires. In unrelated individuals, thymic repertoires overlapped highly, according to related research.

The sequenced sample consisted of thymocytes. V gene TRBV5-1 combines with J gene TRBJ1-1, with D hard to call. The clonotype was recovered from a girl younger than two with a congenital heart defect. CDR3 amino acids: CASSLDYNVKTEAFF. In DNA form, the CDR3 reads TGCGCCAGCAGCTTGGACTATAACGTCAAGACTGAAGCTTTCTTT. Looking up the rest from reference TRBV5-1 and TRBJ1-1 gives the full variable domain: KAGVTQTPRYLIKTRGQQVTLSCSPISGHRSVSWYQQTPGQGLQFLFEYFSETQRNKGNFPGRFSGRQFSNSRSEMNVSTLELGDSALYLCASSLDYNVKTEAFFGQGTRLTVV.